These 18 T cell receptor beta chains share one sample of origin, sequenced in a study of PD-L1 blockade in urothelial cancer. Time point denoted: peripheral blood 6 weeks after treatment start. Sequencing used immunoSEQ multiplex PCR; TCRdb keeps in-frame clones, though not all of them. The sample shows some 120,000 clones, 85% to 90% of them seen only once. The sample in question was PBMCs, obtained around atezolizumab (anti-PD-L1) treatment. These receptors came from a man aged 55 to 70 with urothelial cancer.

The chain is built from TRBV19 and TRBJ2-7; 12 positions match TRBD2. From germline, CDR1 is LNHDA and CDR2 SQIVND (reference sequence). V trimming: 4 bases; J trimming: 6 bases; junction bases outside the gene matches: 13. This CDR3 region has 17 residues. In DNA, the CDR3 is TGTGCCAGTAGTAGTCCCCTAGCGGGAGGGCCGATACGCGAGCAGTACTTC. Its protein product is CASSSPLAGGPIREQYF.

This clone was counted once. The V call is TRBV11-1, the J call TRBJ2-7, with a weak D call TRBD1 (5 bases). Per germline, CDR1 SGHAT and CDR2 FQDESV (reference sequence). CDR3 length: 15 amino acids. The V and J ends lost 2 bases and 2 bases respectively, with 13 bases between them. The CDR3 region is CASSLKNRITYEQYF. The CDR3 nucleotides read TGTGCCAGCAGCTTAAAGAACAGGATCACCTACGAGCAGTACTTC.

The chain carries TRBV5-8 and TRBJ2-5, with TRBD2 matching over 9 bases. V shed 0 bases and J 4 bases; nucleotides not matched to a gene: 4. There are 15 residues in the CDR3. In germline, CDR1 is SGHTS, CDR2 YDEGEE. The CDR3 DNA reads as TGTGCCAGCAGCTTGGGCGGGAGGGCCCTAGAGACCCAGTACTTC. As protein: CASSLGGRALETQYF.

This clone was seen more than once but under ten times. V usage is TRBV7-9 and J usage is TRBJ2-2, with D possibly being TRBD1 (6 bases). The CDR3 is 15 amino acids. Deletions cut 6 bases from V and 2 bases from J, with 13 bases between. The germline V gene encodes CDR1 SEHNR and CDR2 FQNEAQ (reference sequence). The CDR3, as DNA: TGTGCCAGCAGAGAAGGGGGACCAAACACCGGGGAGCTGTTTTTT. Its translation: CASREGGPNTGELFF. The full variable domain, its missing parts supplied by reference TRBV7-9 and TRBJ2-2, is DTGVSQNPRHKITKRGQNVTFRCDPISEHNRLYWYRQTLGQGPEFLTYFQNEAQLEKSRLLSDRFSAERPKGSFSTLEIQRTEQGDSAMYLCASREGGPNTGELFFGEGSRLTVL.

The V call is TRBV11-3, the J call TRBJ1-2, with 9 bases that match TRBD1. The germline CDR1 and CDR2 sequences are SGHNT and YENEEA. J was trimmed by 6 bases and V by 5 bases; bases with no gene match: 16. CDR3 size: 17 residues. CDR3 loop: CASSPRGQGVVENGYTF. In DNA, the CDR3 is TGTGCCAGCAGCCCTCGGGGACAGGGTGTAGTAGAGAATGGCTACACCTTC. The variable domain in full, with the rest retrieved from reference TRBV11-3 and TRBJ1-2, is EAGVVQSPRYKIIEKKQPVAFWCNPISGHNTLYWYLQNLGQGPELLIRYENEEAVDDSQLPKDRFSAERLKGVDSTLKIQPAELGDSAVYLCASSPRGQGVVENGYTFGSGTRLTVV.

The CDR3, as DNA: TGTGCCAGTAGTTTGGTCAGGAGGGACACTGAAGCTTTCTTT. Translation: CASSLVRRDTEAFF. V gene TRBV19 combines with J gene TRBJ1-1; D is undetermined. The CDR3 runs 14 residues. V was clipped by 5 bases and J by 3 bases, with 13 bases between them. Germline CDR1 is LNHDA and CDR2 is SQIVND (reference sequence).

This chain joins TRBV7-9 and TRBJ2-5; TRBD1 aligns across 8 bases. The junction had 10 bases not matched to a gene; V was cut back by 2 bases and J by 2 bases. The CDR3 has 17 amino acids. Germline V gives CDR1 SEHNR, CDR2 FQNEAQ (reference sequence). The chain's CDR3 is CASSLLGTGGMQETQYF. The CDR3 nucleotides read TGTGCCAGCAGCTTACTCGGGACAGGCGGAATGCAAGAGACCCAGTACTTC.

The J gene is TRBJ2-5, the V gene TRBV5-4; 10 bases line up with TRBD2. The CDR3 spans 17 residues. V was pared by 4 bases and J by 4 bases, with 13 bases of the junction left unmatched. CDR1 is SGHNT and CDR2 is YYREEE in the germline V gene (reference sequence). The CDR3 is CASSPGLAGVWAETQYF. CDR3 DNA: TGTGCCAGCAGCCCCGGGCTAGCGGGAGTTTGGGCAGAGACCCAGTACTTC.

The chain is built from TRBV29-1 and TRBJ2-1; 8 bases fit TRBD1. Germline trimming cut 0 bases from V and 4 bases from J; bases unmatched to any gene: 5. The CDR3 covers 15 residues. From germline, CDR1 is SQVTM and CDR2 ANQGSEA. This CDR3 is CSVEDRDRGYNEQFF. CDR3 nucleotide sequence: TGCAGCGTTGAAGATCGTGACAGGGGATACAATGAGCAGTTCTTC.

V is TRBV29-1 and J is TRBJ1-2, with D hard to call. Trimming took off 4 bases at V and 4 bases at J, with 10 bases between the two ends. CDR3 size: 12 residues. Germline V gives CDR1 SQVTM, CDR2 ANQGSEA. The DNA of the CDR3 is TGCAGCGTTGGGGAGGGAAGCTATGGCTACACCTTC. The encoded protein is CSVGEGSYGYTF.

The chain uses TRBV7-9 and TRBJ2-3; TRBD1 might be the D (6 bases). This CDR3 is built from 17 residues. Germline V lookup: CDR1 SEHNR, CDR2 FQNEAQ (reference sequence). V was pared by 0 bases and J by 1 base, with 14 bases between. The CDR3 region has the DNA TGTGCCAGCAGCTTAGCGTACAGGGTTGGTGGCACAGATACGCAGTATTTT. Translation: CASSLAYRVGGTDTQYF.

The rearrangement joins TRBV6-4 to TRBJ2-1, with TRBD1 matching 10 bases. CDR1 MRHNA and CDR2 SNTAGT come from the germline V gene. The V segment lost 6 bases and the J segment 6 bases; nucleotides outside the gene matches: 2. The CDR3 loop spans 13 amino acids. This chain's CDR3 is CASSRDRGNEQFF. For the CDR3, the DNA is TGTGCCAGCAGCCGGGACAGGGGCAATGAGCAGTTCTTC.

The chain uses TRBV11-3 and TRBJ2-5; tentative D call: TRBD2 (7 bases). CDR3 length: 16 residues. Trimming pared 5 bases from V and 5 bases from J, leaving 21 bases between. The germline V gene encodes CDR1 SGHNT and CDR2 YENEEA. CDR3 region: CASSGFLRGAEETQYF. DNA for the CDR3: TGTGCCAGCAGCGGATTTTTACGGGGGGCGGAGGAGACCCAGTACTTC.

This sequence joins TRBV7-2 and TRBJ1-1; 7 bases align to TRBD1. The CDR3 extends over 15 amino acids. CDR1 and CDR2 from the germline V gene are SGHTA and FQGNSA. J lost 0 bases, V lost 5 bases, and 6 bases had no gene match. CDR3 in amino acids: CASSRRTGLNTEAFF. For the CDR3, the DNA is TGTGCCAGCAGCCGCCGGACAGGACTGAACACTGAAGCTTTCTTT.

This chain connects TRBV7-2 to TRBJ2-7; TRBD1 aligns across 10 bases. The trim removed 3 bases at V and 5 bases at J, leaving 7 bases unmatched. Germline V gene sequence: CDR1 SGHTA, CDR2 FQGNSA. CDR3 length: 15 amino acids. CDR3 nucleotides: TGTGCCAGCAGCTTCACGGGGACAGGGGCACACGAGCAGTACTTC. Encoded protein: CASSFTGTGAHEQYF.

The rearrangement uses TRBV5-1 and TRBJ2-7; 8 bases line up with TRBD2. The CDR3 loop spans 16 amino acids. Germline-derived CDR1 and CDR2 are SGHRS and YFSETQ. The ends lost 0 bases at V and 2 bases at J; junction bases unmatched: 7. CDR3: CASSLDQAGGAYEQYF. The DNA for the CDR3 is TGCGCCAGCAGCTTGGATCAGGCGGGAGGAGCCTACGAGCAGTACTTC.

This clone has just a few counts. The gene calls are TRBV6-1 and TRBJ2-7; 10 nucleotides align to TRBD2. Germline-derived CDR1 and CDR2 are MNHNS and SASEGT. V shed 9 bases, J shed 6 bases, and the junction held 8 bases outside the gene matches. CDR3 length equals 13 residues. The CDR3 coding sequence is TGTGCCAGGGAGCGGGAGGGCCCCCTCGAGCAGTACTTC. Its protein is CAREREGPLEQYF.

The V call is TRBV7-6, the J call TRBJ2-2; 10 bases agree with TRBD2. The CDR3 totals 19 residues. Germline CDR1 reads SGHVS; CDR2 reads FNYEAQ. With 3 bases clipped from V and 0 bases from J, the junction kept 10 bases outside the gene matches. The CDR3 DNA follows: TGTGCCAGCAGCTTGTTTACTAGCGGGATAATCGCGAACACCGGGGAGCTGTTTTTT. This sequence encodes CASSLFTSGIIANTGELFF.